This TCR beta chain came from a study of CD8 T cells in Susac syndrome. Reverse transcription used roughly 0.45 to 1 ug RNA and random hexamers. TCR beta CDR3 was amplified by immunoSEQ multiplex PCR. This amplification extended across 54 Vbeta and 13 Jbeta segments. TCRdb fed the immunoSEQ multiplex PCR reads into MiXCR, producing one record per CDR3 protein. Of some 450,000 distinct CDR3 sequences listed, 75% to 90% are singletons. The CDR3 loop spans 13 amino acids. Germline assignment: CDR1 SGHVS and CDR2 FNYEAQ. V was shortened by 0 bases and J by 8 bases, with 7 bases between the two germline ends. TCR beta from blood CD8+ and CD4+ T cells was sequenced.

This TCR was recovered from a human donor with multiple sclerosis. V and J are TRBV7-6 and TRBJ1-4, with no clear D. Sequencing used CD8+ T cells from PBMCs. CDR3 loop: CASSLALGEKLFF. CDR3 in DNA: TGTGCCAGCAGCTTAGCGCTAGGGGAAAAACTGTTTTTT.